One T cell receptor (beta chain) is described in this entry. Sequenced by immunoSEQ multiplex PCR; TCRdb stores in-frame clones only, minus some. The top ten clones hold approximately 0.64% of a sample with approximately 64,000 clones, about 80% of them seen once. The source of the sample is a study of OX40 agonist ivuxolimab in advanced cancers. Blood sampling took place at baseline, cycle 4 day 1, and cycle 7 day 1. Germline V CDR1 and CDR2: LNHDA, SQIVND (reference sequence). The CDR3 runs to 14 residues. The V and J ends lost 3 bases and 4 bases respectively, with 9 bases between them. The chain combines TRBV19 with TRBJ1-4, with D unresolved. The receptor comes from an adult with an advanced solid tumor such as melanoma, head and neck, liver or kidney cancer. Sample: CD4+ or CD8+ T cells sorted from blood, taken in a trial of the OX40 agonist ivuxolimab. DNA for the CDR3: TGTGCCAGTAGTATGAGGACGGTTAATGAAAAACTGTTTTTT. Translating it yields CASSMRTVNEKLFF.